The 24 T cell receptor beta chains below were found in one sample sequenced in a study of T-cell memory formation after mild COVID-19. TCRdb re-analysed the 5' RACE reads in MiXCR, keeping a single row per CDR3 protein. Here the sample spans about 560,000 distinct CDR3 sequences, 18% being singletons. Sequenced material: PBMCs or a T cell subset sorted from them (not recorded which). These receptors came from an adult woman who had mild COVID-19 (a few samples of this study predate the infection). Cell type and time point are not known.

A few counts support this clonotype. The gene calls are TRBV6-5 and TRBJ2-1, with TRBD2 matching over 7 bases. Germline lookup yields CDR1 MNHEY and CDR2 SVGAGI. V gave up 9 bases and J gave up 2 bases; unmatched junction bases: 7. This CDR3 is built from 14 residues. CDR3 coding DNA: TGTGCCAGTGCGAGCGGGGCCGCCTACAATGAGCAGTTCTTC. Translated, it gives CASASGAAYNEQFF.

This clonotype showed up many times. This chain links TRBV5-1 with TRBJ2-1; TRBD1 matches 11 bases. This CDR3 region has 15 residues. The V and J ends lost 3 bases and 4 bases, in that order; junction bases with no gene match: 3. Germline loops: CDR1 SGHRS, CDR2 YFSETQ. This CDR3 is CASSSGTGGYNEQFF. CDR3 nucleotide sequence: TGCGCCAGCAGCTCCGGGACAGGGGGTTACAATGAGCAGTTCTTC.

V usage is TRBV5-1 and J usage is TRBJ2-6; 9 positions agree with TRBD1. CDR1 is SGHRS, CDR2 YFSETQ, per germline. The CDR3 is 19 residues long. The ends lost 3 bases at V and 2 bases at J; junction bases unmatched: 12. The CDR3 nucleotides are TGCGCCAGCAGCTATGTACGGGACAGGGCCTTTCCTGGGGCCAACGTCCTGACTTTC. Translating it yields CASSYVRDRAFPGANVLTF.

The V call is TRBV9, the J call TRBJ2-7; 8 bases map to TRBD2. The CDR3 runs to 15 residues. The trim removed 3 bases at V and 5 bases at J, leaving 10 bases unmatched. Germline lookup yields CDR1 SGDLS and CDR2 YYNGEE. The CDR3 loop reads CASSARTGLGHEQYF. The CDR3 DNA reads as TGTGCCAGCAGCGCCCGAACGGGACTAGGACACGAGCAGTACTTC.

The chain recombines TRBV6-2 or TRBV6-3 with TRBJ2-4; 8 bases map to TRBD1. J was trimmed by 0 bases and V by 2 bases; bases with no gene match: 9. The CDR3 has 18 residues. The germline V gene has CDR1 MNHEY and CDR2 SVGEGT. CDR3 nucleotides: TGTGCCAGCAGTTACGCAGGGGGCGGAACACTAGCCAAAAACATTCAGTACTTC. Its protein product is CASSYAGGGTLAKNIQYF.

The chain links TRBV5-1 to TRBJ2-5, with 7 bases that match TRBD2. Unmatched junction bases numbered 4, after V lost 1 base and J lost 4 bases. CDR3 length: 14 residues. Germline V gene lookup returns CDR1 SGHRS and CDR2 YFSETQ. CDR3 protein: CASSLWGGTETQYF. The DNA of the CDR3 is TGCGCCAGCAGCTTGTGGGGGGGTACAGAGACCCAGTACTTC.

This clonotype has only one observation. The CDR3 is CSAEPGKVEETQYF. The DNA for the CDR3 is TGCAGTGCTGAACCAGGGAAAGTTGAAGAGACCCAGTACTTC. This chain links TRBV20-1 with TRBJ2-5, with a tentative D call TRBD1 (5 bases). Germline V gives CDR1 DFQATT, CDR2 SNEGSKA (reference sequence). The CDR3 is made up of 14 amino acids. Trimming pared 5 bases from V and 3 bases from J, leaving 16 bases between.

V is TRBV20-1 and J is TRBJ1-4; D gene unclear. The germline V and J ends were trimmed by 1 base and 1 base, with 13 bases remaining between them. This CDR3 is 16 amino acids long. The germline CDR1 and CDR2 sequences are DFQATT and SNEGSKA (reference sequence). The CDR3 sequence is CSARVWSDVTNEKLFF. The DNA for the CDR3 is TGCAGTGCTAGAGTCTGGTCGGACGTAACTAATGAAAAACTGTTTTTT.

This clonotype has ten or more counts. The chain couples TRBV7-9 to TRBJ2-7; 9 nucleotides align to TRBD1. The CDR3 length is 15 residues. Germline values: CDR1 SEHNR, CDR2 FQNEAQ (reference sequence). V trimming: 3 bases; J trimming: 7 bases; junction bases outside the gene matches: 10. The CDR3 nucleotides are TGTGCCAGCAGCTTGTCCCGGACAGGGGCTCAGGAGCAGTACTTC. This encodes CASSLSRTGAQEQYF.

V is TRBV9 and J is TRBJ2-5; D might be TRBD2 (5 bases). Germline V gives CDR1 SGDLS, CDR2 YYNGEE. Trimming stripped 4 bases from V and 5 bases from J, with 15 bases between. The CDR3 has 14 amino acids. The CDR3 region has the DNA TGTGCCAGCAGCACACCCACGCCGGGGGAGACCCAGTACTTC. It yields the protein CASSTPTPGETQYF.

This sequence joins TRBV20-1 and TRBJ2-7; D tentatively fits TRBD1 or TRBD2 (5 bases each). The CDR3 runs to 15 residues. Germline V gives CDR1 DFQATT, CDR2 SNEGSKA (reference sequence). V was pared by 4 bases and J by 7 bases, with 23 bases between. This CDR3 is CSAIPTGTIMLEQYF. DNA of the CDR3: TGCAGTGCTATTCCGACCGGGACCATCATGTTGGAGCAGTACTTC.

This chain's CDR3 is CASSLALAGALQETQYF. As DNA, the CDR3 is TGCGCCAGCAGCTTGGCTCTAGCGGGGGCCCTCCAAGAGACCCAGTACTTC. The V and J genes are TRBV5-1 and TRBJ2-5, with 10 bases lining up with TRBD2. With 0 bases clipped from V and 1 base from J, the junction kept 6 bases outside the gene matches. CDR1 is SGHRS and CDR2 is YFSETQ in the germline V gene. This CDR3 comprises 17 residues. Variable domain in full (rest from reference TRBV5-1 and TRBJ2-5): KAGVTQTPRYLIKTRGQQVTLSCSPISGHRSVSWYQQTPGQGLQFLFEYFSETQRNKGNFPGRFSGRQFSNSRSEMNVSTLELGDSALYLCASSLALAGALQETQYFGPGTRLLVL.

This clonotype appeared a few times. V gene TRBV9 combines with J gene TRBJ1-6; 8 bases fit TRBD1. Germline V gene sequence: CDR1 SGDLS, CDR2 YYNGEE. Trimming took 3 bases from V and 9 from J; bases not matched to a gene: 5. The CDR3 is 14 residues long. The CDR3: CASSATTGVSPLHF. Written as DNA, the CDR3 is TGTGCCAGCAGCGCCACGACAGGGGTTTCACCCCTCCACTTT. Variable domain in full (rest from reference TRBV9 and TRBJ1-6): DSGVTQTPKHLITATGQRVTLRCSPRSGDLSVYWYQQSLDQGLQFLIQYYNGEERAKGNILERFSAQQFPDLHSELNLSSLELGDSALYFCASSATTGVSPLHFGNGTRLTVT.

This clonotype has only a few counts. The rearrangement uses TRBV6-1 and TRBJ1-2; 7 bases agree with TRBD1. Unmatched junction bases numbered 8, after V lost 6 bases and J lost 4 bases. Looked up from germline, CDR1 is MNHNS and CDR2 is SASEGT. This CDR3 comprises 14 residues. CDR3 amino acids: CASSSGGSSYGYTF. CDR3 bases: TGTGCCAGCAGCTCAGGGGGGAGCAGCTATGGCTACACCTTC.

CDR3 residues: CAISPNTQTNGYTF. In DNA, the CDR3 is TGTGCCATCAGTCCTAACACCCAGACTAATGGCTACACCTTC. This chain joins TRBV10-3 and TRBJ1-2, with D unresolved. The CDR3 totals 14 residues. The V end was cut by 5 bases, the J end by 6 bases, with 16 bases between. CDR1 is ENHRY and CDR2 is SYGVKD in the germline V gene.

This clonotype was picked up a small number of times. V gene TRBV10-3 combines with J gene TRBJ2-1; 7 bases are shared with TRBD1. V gave up 3 bases and J gave up 4 bases; unmatched junction bases: 15. The CDR3 covers 18 residues. Looked up from germline, CDR1 is ENHRY and CDR2 is SYGVKD. CDR3 protein: CAISDPPTRDSSYNEQFF. The CDR3 DNA reads TGTGCCATCAGTGACCCCCCAACCCGGGACAGCTCATACAATGAGCAGTTCTTC.

This clonotype was picked up a small number of times. The chain is built from TRBV7-2 and TRBJ2-6; a possible D gene is TRBD2 (6 bases). The CDR3 has 17 residues. The germline V and J ends were trimmed by 5 bases and 6 bases, with 20 bases remaining between them. CDR1 and CDR2 (germline): SGHTA, FQGNSA. The CDR3 DNA is TGTGCCAGCAGCCTCATATTCGACAGCGGGCTGGCCAACGTCCTGACTTTC. Its protein is CASSLIFDSGLANVLTF.

This clonotype appeared many times. CDR3 nucleotide sequence: TGTGCCAGCAGCTTAGGTACAGGGGGTTTAGAGTCCTACGAGCAGTACTTC. Translating gives CASSLGTGGLESYEQYF. V and J are TRBV7-8 and TRBJ2-7, with 8 bases fitting TRBD1. After removal of 1 base from V and 1 base from J, the junction contained 9 bases not matched to a gene. The CDR3 contains 17 residues. Germline V gene lookup returns CDR1 SGHVS and CDR2 FQNEAQ.

The table lists this clonotype with a few counts. The chain is built from TRBV6-5 and TRBJ2-7, with 14 bases lining up with TRBD2. With 5 bases clipped from V and 3 bases from J, the junction kept 6 bases outside the gene matches. The germline CDR1 and CDR2 sequences are MNHEY and SVGAGI. This CDR3 comprises 16 residues. The CDR3 here is CASSAMTSGGGYEQYF. In DNA form, the CDR3 reads TGTGCCAGCAGTGCAATGACTAGCGGGGGGGGCTACGAGCAGTACTTC.

This clonotype was recorded a few times. The rearrangement uses TRBV5-1 and TRBJ2-5; TRBD2 matches 13 bases. The CDR3 contains 16 residues. CDR1 is SGHRS, CDR2 YFSETQ, per germline. V was pared by 3 bases and J by 1 base, with 3 bases of the junction left unmatched. This chain's CDR3 is CASSSRTSGSQETQYF. DNA for the CDR3: TGCGCCAGCAGCTCCCGGACTAGCGGGAGCCAAGAGACCCAGTACTTC.

This clonotype was seen many times. The chain joins TRBV30 to TRBJ2-7; a weak D match, TRBD2 (7 bases). Trimming took 4 bases from V and 0 from J, leaving 13 bases between them. The CDR3 is made up of 14 amino acids. In germline, CDR1 is GTSNPN, CDR2 SVGIG (reference sequence). CDR3 in DNA: TGTGCCTGGAAGGGGGGAGGGAGCTCCTACGAGCAGTACTTC. As protein: CAWKGGGSSYEQYF.

The chain has TRBV15 and TRBJ2-3; possible D gene TRBD2, 5 bases. The CDR3 extends over 12 amino acids. CDR1 and CDR2 (germline): LNHNV, YYDKDF (reference sequence). With 6 bases removed from V and 7 bases from J, the gap between germline ends came to 11 bases. CDR3 amino acids: CATRKSGHTQYF. The CDR3, as DNA: TGTGCCACCAGGAAAAGCGGCCATACGCAGTATTTT.

The J gene is TRBJ1-3, the V gene TRBV18, with TRBD1 matching over 9 bases. Looked up from germline, CDR1 is KGHSH and CDR2 is LQKENI. The CDR3 covers 17 residues. J lost 0 bases, V lost 3 bases, and 6 bases had no gene match. In nucleotides, the CDR3 is TGTGCCAGCTCACCGGGGACAGGGCCAAACTCTGGAAACACCATATATTTT. Protein: CASSPGTGPNSGNTIYF.

This chain connects TRBV7-9 to TRBJ2-1, with D perhaps matching TRBD2 (6 bases). CDR3 size: 14 residues. Per germline, CDR1 SEHNR and CDR2 FQNEAQ (reference sequence). The V end lost 0 bases, the J end lost 5 bases, and 8 bases lay between the germline ends. The CDR3 spells CASSLARGHNEQFF. CDR3 DNA: TGTGCCAGCAGCTTAGCGCGGGGCCACAATGAGCAGTTCTTC.